These 9 T cell receptor beta chains originate from one sample sequenced in a study of cytomegalovirus exposure and HLA in healthy donors. This PCR relied on a set of 60 Vbeta primers and 13 Jbeta primers. TCRdb keeps only in-frame clones here, not all; method: immunoSEQ multiplex PCR. The listing records some 110,000 clones. Sequencing was carried out using PBMCs. The receptors here all came from a man aged 35 to 55 in good health and CMV-seronegative.

The V and J genes are TRBV11-3 and TRBJ2-4, with TRBD2 matching over 10 bases. The CDR3 runs to 18 residues. The germline V gene encodes CDR1 SGHNT and CDR2 YENEEA. V gave up 5 bases and J gave up 5 bases; unmatched junction bases: 15. The CDR3 is CASSQPGSGRAAQNIQYF. The CDR3 DNA is TGTGCCAGCAGCCAGCCGGGAAGCGGGAGGGCCGCTCAAAACATTCAGTACTTC. The variable domain in full, with the rest retrieved from reference TRBV11-3 and TRBJ2-4, is EAGVVQSPRYKIIEKKQPVAFWCNPISGHNTLYWYLQNLGQGPELLIRYENEEAVDDSQLPKDRFSAERLKGVDSTLKIQPAELGDSAVYLCASSQPGSGRAAQNIQYFGAGTRLSVL.

This chain links TRBV18 with TRBJ2-7; TRBD2 matches at 7 bases. Germline values: CDR1 KGHSH, CDR2 LQKENI. V lost 3 bases to trimming and J lost 2 bases; unmatched junction nucleotides: 4. The CDR3 is made up of 14 amino acids. This CDR3 is CASSPGGLAYEQYF. The CDR3, as DNA: TGTGCCAGCTCACCGGGTGGACTAGCCTACGAGCAGTACTTC.

J is TRBJ2-5 and V is TRBV19; 14 positions match TRBD2. Per the germline V gene, CDR1 is LNHDA and CDR2 is SQIVND (reference sequence). This CDR3 comprises 14 residues. V lost 6 bases to trimming and J lost 5 bases; unmatched junction nucleotides: 2. CDR3 region: CASSRTSGGETQYF. In nucleotides, the CDR3 is TGTGCCAGTAGCCGGACTAGCGGGGGGGAGACCCAGTACTTC.

The CDR3: CASSFKETQYF. CDR3 sequence (DNA): TGTGCCAGCAGCTTCAAAGAGACCCAGTACTTC. The V call is TRBV5-4, the J call TRBJ2-5; no definite D call. This CDR3 comprises 11 residues. The germline V gene has CDR1 SGHNT and CDR2 YYREEE (reference sequence). V lost 2 bases, J lost 3 bases, and 2 bases lay in between.

To note about this clone: At one boundary the junction diverges from the germline segment, which might be a read error. The identical CDR3 is also encoded by other nucleotide sequences in the sample. The rearrangement links TRBV7-7 to TRBJ2-3; D is possibly TRBD2 (5 bases). The CDR3 is made up of 13 amino acids. CDR1 is SSHAT, CDR2 FNYEAQ, per germline (reference sequence). CDR3 bases: TGTGCTAGCAGCTTAGTCGGCGGGGATACGCAGTATTTT. Translated, it gives CASSLVGGDTQYF.

V gene TRBV28 combines with J gene TRBJ2-6; D unresolved. V shed 2 bases and J shed 0 bases, with 11 bases lying between them. CDR3 size: 17 residues. Germline CDR1 MDHEN, CDR2 SYDVKM. Here the CDR3 DNA reads TGTGCCAGCAGTTTAGGTTCTGGTAGCTCTGGGGCCAACGTCCTGACTTTC. Translated: CASSLGSGSSGANVLTF.

This rearrangement joins TRBV5-1 to TRBJ2-1; D is undetermined. This CDR3 spans 13 amino acids. The germline V gene encodes CDR1 SGHRS and CDR2 YFSETQ. Trimming stripped 7 bases from V and 0 bases from J, with 8 bases between. In DNA, the CDR3 is TGCGCCAGCTCAGCGTCCTCCTACAATGAGCAGTTCTTC. Its protein is CASSASSYNEQFF.

J is TRBJ1-3 and V is TRBV11-2, with D hard to call. CDR1 is SGHAT, CDR2 FQNNGV, per germline. Deletions cut 1 base from V and 1 base from J, with 8 bases between. CDR3 length: 15 residues. CDR3 coding DNA: TGTGCCAGCAGCTTAGGTGGCGGTTCTGGAAACACCATATATTTT. It yields the protein CASSLGGGSGNTIYF.

The chain carries TRBV5-8 and TRBJ1-2, with 7 nucleotides matching TRBD1. Germline V gives CDR1 SGHTS, CDR2 YDEGEE. The CDR3 has 14 residues. V shed 6 bases, J shed 4 bases, and the junction held 9 bases outside the gene matches. The CDR3 DNA reads as TGTGCCAGCATCCCACAGGGGCTCGGCTATGGCTACACCTTC. Its protein is CASIPQGLGYGYTF.